The rows below give T cell receptor beta chains drawn from one sample of a study of T cells in Graves' hyperthyroidism and ophthalmopathy. TCRdb re-called the multiplex PCR reads with MiXCR, one entry per CDR3 protein. Altogether around 620,000 distinct CDR3 sequences are present, 15% to 20% being singletons, with the ten largest covering 3% to 4%. The specimen sequenced was blood. The origin of the receptors is a woman in her 30s with Graves' hyperthyroidism. Each CDR3 is given with its conserved first and last residue. D genes are given only for firm matches. A clone size is listed for some rows: how often the clone was seen (once, few, many), or a class if it is expanded.

- TRBJ1-3 - 16 TRBV4-1 TGCGCCAGCAGCCAAGATAAACGGGGCCCTGGAAACACCATATATTTT CASSQDKRGPGNTIYF
many TRBJ2-3 TRBD1 12 TRBV5-8 TGTGCCAGCAGCTTGGGACAGGGGAAGCAGTATTTT CASSLGQGKQYF
many TRBJ2-7 TRBD2 19 TRBV3-1 TGTGCCAGCAGCCAAGACCCGCCGGGACTAGCGGGAGGGTCCTCCGAGCAGTACTTC CASSQDPPGLAGGSSEQYF
few TRBJ2-2 TRBD2 22 TRBV7-2 TGTGCCAGCAGCCCCGAAGCACGAATACGACTAGCGGGAGTCGCGAACACCGGGGGGCTGTTTTTT CASSPEARIRLAGVANTGGLFF
few TRBJ2-5 - 17 TRBV5-1 TGCGCCAGCAGTCGCTCCCCTTATACCGCATTCCAAGAGACCCAGTACTTC CASSRSPYTAFQETQYF
- TRBJ2-7 TRBD2 14 TRBV9 TGTGCCAGCAGCGTATTGGGGACTAGCTACGAGCAGTACTTC CASSVLGTSYEQYF
- TRBJ2-7 TRBD2 20 TRBV4-2 TGTGCCAGCAGCCAAGATCTCATCGGTACTAGCGGGAGGGTATCCTACGAGCAGTACTTC CASSQDLIGTSGRVSYEQYF
many TRBJ2-7 TRBD2 14 TRBV20-1 TGCAGTGCTGAACTAGCGGGAGGGGGCTACGAGCCTTACTTC CSAELAGGGYEPYF
many TRBJ2-1 TRBD2 16 TRBV28 TGTGCCAGCAGTCAACCCACTAGCGGGAGTTACAATGAGCAGTTCTTC CASSQPTSGSYNEQFF
few TRBJ2-1 TRBD1 13 TRBV6-1 TGTGCCTCCAACAGGGGGCGCGAGGATGAGCAGTTCTTC CASNRGREDEQFF
- TRBJ2-7 - 14 TRBV20-1 TGCAGTGCTAGAGATGGGCTAGATACCTACGAGCAGTACTTC CSARDGLDTYEQYF
many TRBJ2-5 - 15 TRBV2 TGTGCCAGCAGTGCCGGCGGCACCTCCCAAGAGACCCAGTACTTC CASSAGGTSQETQYF
many TRBJ1-5 TRBD1 18 TRBV27 TGTGCCAGCAGCCTAACAGCGCCGGGACAGGGAAGGAATCAGCCCCAGCATTTT CASSLTAPGQGRNQPQHF
many TRBJ2-3 TRBD2 16 TRBV5-1 TGCGCCAGCAGTGCAGGCGGAATAGCGGGGATAGATACGCAGTATTTT CASSAGGIAGIDTQYF
many TRBJ2-7 - 15 TRBV12-3/TRBV12-4 TGTGCCAGCAGTTTAGGGGGGGTTAGCTCCTACGAGCAGTACTTC CASSLGGVSSYEQYF
- TRBJ2-3 TRBD1 14 TRBV11-2 TGTGCCAGCAGCCTTAAGACAGGGGTCGATACGCAGTATTTT CASSLKTGVDTQYF
- TRBJ1-1 - 15 TRBV7-9 TGTGCCAGCAGCTTAATAGGGGGAGGGAACACTGAAGCTTTCTTT CASSLIGGGNTEAFF
many TRBJ1-2 - 14 TRBV27 TGTGCCAGCAGCTGGGCAGGGCCCAACTATGGCTACACCTTC CASSWAGPNYGYTF
few TRBJ1-6 - 14 TRBV3-1 TGTGCCAGCAGCCCCCTGGCGACTGGTTCACCCCTCCACTTT CASSPLATGSPLHF
many TRBJ1-5 - 14 TRBV6-1 TGTGCCAGCAGCGCAGGGGTTAGCAATCAGCCCCAGCATTTT CASSAGVSNQPQHF
- TRBJ2-7 - 12 TRBV20-1 TGCAGTGCTGATTATGCCCCCAACGAGCAGTACTTC CSADYAPNEQYF
many TRBJ2-3 TRBD2 14 TRBV12-3/TRBV12-4 TGTGCCAGCAGTTTACTAGGGAGGGGATATACGCAGTATTTT CASSLLGRGYTQYF
many TRBJ1-5 - 14 TRBV2 TGTGCCAGCAGTGACAGAGCTAGCAATCAGCCCCAGCATTTT CASSDRASNQPQHF
- TRBJ2-7 TRBD1 12 TRBV7-2 TGTGCCAGCAGCTTAGTCCAGGGGGTGCAGTACTTC CASSLVQGVQYF
many TRBJ1-1 - 14 TRBV5-1 TGCGCCAGCAGCTTTGGGACGGCCAACACTGAAGCTTTCTTT CASSFGTANTEAFF
- TRBJ2-1 TRBD2 17 TRBV6-5 TGTGCCAGCAGTTACTCGGAGCCTAGCGGGGGCGTCGATGAGCAGTTCTTC CASSYSEPSGGVDEQFF
few TRBJ2-1 - 11 TRBV4-1 TGCGCCAGCAGCCACGCAGAAGGGCAGTTCTTC CASSHAEGQFF
many TRBJ2-7 TRBD1 15 TRBV20-1 TGCAGTGCCAAAAGGCGGACAGGGCCCTCCTACGAGCAGTACTTC CSAKRRTGPSYEQYF
many TRBJ2-4 - 12 TRBV12-3/TRBV12-4 TGTGCCAGCAGTCCCCGGACGGGGGCACGGTACTTC CASSPRTGARYF
- TRBJ2-1 TRBD1 14 TRBV15 TGTGCCACCAGCTGGGGACAGGGGGCCTCGAAGCAGTTCTTC CATSWGQGASKQFF
- TRBJ2-3 TRBD1 16 TRBV7-8 TGTGCCAGCAGCTCGGGCTACAGGGGGCTCACAGATACGCAGTATTTT CASSSGYRGLTDTQYF
few TRBJ2-3 - 15 TRBV10-1 TGCGCCAGCAGTGAATGGGGAGCTAGCACAGATACGCAGTATTTT CASSEWGASTDTQYF
- TRBJ1-4 - 14 TRBV7-2 TGTGCCAGCAGCTTAATGGAAAGCGGTGAAAAACTGTTTTTT CASSLMESGEKLFF
many TRBJ2-7 TRBD2 14 TRBV30 TGTGCCTGGGGCGGGAGCGGTCCCTCCTACGAGCAGTACTTC CAWGGSGPSYEQYF
few TRBJ1-4 - 12 TRBV2 TGTGCCAGCACCCAGCCTAATGAAAAACTGTTTTTT CASTQPNEKLFF
many TRBJ2-5 TRBD2 18 TRBV13 TGTGCCAGCAGCTTCCGACTAGCGGGAGTGGGAGGGAATGAGACCCAGTACTTC CASSFRLAGVGGNETQYF
few TRBJ1-2 TRBD1 14 TRBV28 TGTGCCAGCAGTTACCCGGACAGGGCAGGCGGCTACACCTTC CASSYPDRAGGYTF
few TRBJ2-7 - 13 TRBV27 TGTGCCAGCCACAGCCAAAATACCTACGAGCAGTACTTC CASHSQNTYEQYF
few TRBJ1-1 - 14 TRBV6-1 TGTGCCAGCAGTGATTCGGGGGAAAGCACTGAAGCTTTCTTT CASSDSGESTEAFF
- TRBJ1-3 - 12 TRBV20-1 TGCAGTGCTAGAGGTGACCACCGAGGCCAATATTTT CSARGDHRGQYF
many TRBJ2-1 - 15 TRBV7-2 TGTGCCAGCAGCTCAATAGGATTCTCCTACAATGAGCAGTTCTTC CASSSIGFSYNEQFF
many TRBJ2-7 TRBD2 14 TRBV20-1 TGCAGTGCTAGACTAGCGGGAGTCTCCTACGAGCAGTACTTC CSARLAGVSYEQYF
few TRBJ2-7 TRBD1 15 TRBV28 TGTGCCACCACCCCTATGGACAGGCCCTCCTACGAGCAGTACTTC CATTPMDRPSYEQYF
few TRBJ2-7 TRBD1 14 TRBV6-2/TRBV6-3 TGTGCCAGCAGTATCCGGGACAGTACCTACGAGCAGTACTTC CASSIRDSTYEQYF
- TRBJ2-1 TRBD2 15 TRBV19 TGTGCCAGTAGTATGGGTAGCGGGAGGAGTAATGAGCAGTTCTTC CASSMGSGRSNEQFF
- TRBJ1-2 - 13 TRBV4-2 TGTGCCAGCAGCCAAGCCGGGGGATATGGCTACACCTTC CASSQAGGYGYTF
- TRBJ2-5 TRBD2 18 TRBV7-8 TGTGCCAGCAGCCGTTGGAATAGCGGGAGGGGGGGGAAAGAGACCCAGTACTTC CASSRWNSGRGGKETQYF
many TRBJ1-1 - 13 TRBV20-1 TGCAGTGCTAGCAACCTATACGGGGGAGGAGCTTTCTTT CSASNLYGGGAFF
- TRBJ2-2 - 14 TRBV30 TGTGCCTGGAATGGAGGGTTCGTGACCGGGGAGCTGTTTTTT CAWNGGFVTGELFF
many TRBJ2-7 TRBD1 14 TRBV11-2 TGTGCCAGCACCGCAGGGACAGGGAACTACGAGCAGTACTTC CASTAGTGNYEQYF
- TRBJ1-5 - 14 TRBV29-1 TGCAGCGTTGAAGCGGGGATGCCGGGGCAGCCCCAGCATTTT CSVEAGMPGQPQHF
many TRBJ2-1 - 12 TRBV20-1 TGCAGTGCTGAAGGGACTTACAATGAGCAGTTCTTC CSAEGTYNEQFF
- TRBJ2-1 - 14 TRBV28 TGTGCCAGCTCCGTCCCGGGTCTGATCAATGAGCAGTTCTTC CASSVPGLINEQFF
- TRBJ1-2 - 13 TRBV5-1 TGCGCCAGCAGATCTCAGGGGCGGATTGGCTACACCTTC CASRSQGRIGYTF
many TRBJ2-7 TRBD1 16 TRBV11-3 TGTGCCAGCAGCTCTCAAACCGGGACAGGGGCTGCCGAGCAGTACTTC CASSSQTGTGAAEQYF
many TRBJ1-1 - 13 TRBV7-9 TGTGCCAGCAGCTTAGTGGTCAGTACTGAAGCTTTCTTT CASSLVVSTEAFF
many TRBJ2-3 TRBD2 22 TRBV7-2 TGTGCCAGCAGCCAACTTCTAATGAGCGCACCGGGGCGGGAGGGCCCCGCCGATACGCAGTATTTT CASSQLLMSAPGREGPADTQYF
- TRBJ2-5 TRBD2 17 TRBV6-2/TRBV6-3 TGTGCCAGCAGTTACCCGACTAGCGGGAGGTACCAAGAGACCCAGTACTTC CASSYPTSGRYQETQYF
- TRBJ2-5 - 15 TRBV20-1 TGCAGTGCTAGAGATCGGATTACCCCACAAGAGACCCAGTACTTC CSARDRITPQETQYF
- TRBJ2-5 - 14 TRBV7-6 TGTGCCAGCAGCTTAGCAATCTACCAAGAGACCCAGTACTTC CASSLAIYQETQYF